This T cell receptor beta chain was sequenced in a study of control samples from healthy donors and cancer patients. This clone appeared once. V gave up 3 bases and J gave up 2 bases; unmatched junction bases: 13. The CDR3 has 17 amino acids. CDR1 and CDR2 (germline): LNHNV, YYDKDF (reference sequence). The data were produced by immunoSEQ multiplex PCR, yet TCRdb's version contains in-frame clones alone and is incomplete. The table shows 400,000 to 450,000 clones, with more than 80% occurring only once. The source material was PBMCs. The rearrangement joins TRBV15 to TRBJ2-7, with 7 bases identical to TRBD1. The origin of this receptor is a man between 40 and 49 years old with head and neck cancer. The CDR3 DNA reads as TGTGCCACCAGCAGGTTACCGGGACAGCAACTAACCTACGAGCAGTACTTC. Encoded protein: CATSRLPGQQLTYEQYF.